This T cell receptor beta chain was retrieved from a study of blood T cells in healthy people across ages. A remark on this clonotype: Its antigen is unidentified.

Every donor contributed about 10 milliliters of peripheral blood by blood draw. Through a sample-barcoded 5' primer and a J-beta primer mix, a second PCR was run for 7 to 11 cycles. TCRdb re-derived calls from the 5' RACE reads in MiXCR, one entry per CDR3 protein. The sample carries approximately 730,000 distinct CDR3 sequences, 50% to 65% recorded once. Findings of the study overall: Higher diversity and more naive CD4+ cells were features of long-lived donors, compared to aged donors.

This TCR was sampled from an older man in good health. The sample consisted of blood.

As DNA, the CDR3 is TGCAGCGTTGAAGGAGTAACGGGCACGGCCGGTGAGCAGTTCTTC. This gives the protein CSVEGVTGTAGEQFF. The V gene is TRBV29-1, the J gene TRBJ2-1; D is unresolved. The CDR3 loop spans 15 amino acids. With 1 base removed from V and 9 bases from J, the gap between germline ends came to 19 bases. The germline V gene has CDR1 SQVTM and CDR2 ANQGSEA.